Presented here are 26 T cell receptor beta chains from one specimen sequenced in a study of T-cell memory formation after mild COVID-19 (dated by TCRdb to about 2021). Receptor libraries were prepared by 5' RACE. The sequencer listed for this sample is Illumina NovaSeq 6000. The public reads were reprocessed in TCRdb via fastp at Q25 and MiXCR, keeping in-frame beta chains. Rows merge per CDR3 protein into single entries with the most common DNA and genes. For this sample there are approximately 260,000 distinct CDR3 sequences; roughly 17% appear just once. Roughly 20% of the sample rests with the top ten. Sequencing was done on a sample of PBMCs or a T cell subset sorted from them (not recorded which). The receptors were sampled from a man younger than 30 who had mild COVID-19 (a few samples of this study predate the infection). The sample titles of this study are shuffled in the database, so cell type and time point are left out; the donor was told from shared clones.

This clonotype appeared a few times. The V and J genes are TRBV6-1 and TRBJ2-7; D is uncertain. V lost 9 bases to trimming and J lost 5 bases, with 11 bases between them. The CDR3 has 11 residues. The germline gives CDR1 MNHNS, CDR2 SASEGT. CDR3 sequence (DNA): TGTGCCAGTTCGCCGGGTCACGAGCAGTACGTC. This codes for CASSPGHEQYV.

CDR3 in DNA: TGCGCCAGCAGCTTGATCGACGTCCTCTCCTACGAGCAGTACTTC. Protein: CASSLIDVLSYEQYF. The chain employs TRBV5-1 and TRBJ2-7, with no clear D. The V end was cut by 1 base, the J end by 0 bases, with 11 bases between. The CDR3 loop spans 15 amino acids. In germline, CDR1 is SGHRS, CDR2 YFSETQ. The variable domain in full, with the rest retrieved from reference TRBV5-1 and TRBJ2-7, is KAGVTQTPRYLIKTRGQQVTLSCSPISGHRSVSWYQQTPGQGLQFLFEYFSETQRNKGNFPGRFSGRQFSNSRSEMNVSTLELGDSALYLCASSLIDVLSYEQYFGPGTRLTVT.

V and J are TRBV7-8 and TRBJ2-7; the D is unclear. V was trimmed by 1 base and J by 1 base, leaving 14 bases between them. Germline values: CDR1 SGHVS, CDR2 FQNEAQ. The CDR3 is made up of 16 amino acids. The CDR3 DNA reads as TGTGCCAGCAGCTTAGGAAGTTACATCTCATCCTACGAGCAGTACGTC. This translates into CASSLGSYISSYEQYV.

The V and J genes are TRBV12-3 or TRBV12-4 and TRBJ2-5; 7 bases match TRBD1. Trimming took 8 bases from V and 3 from J; bases not matched to a gene: 9. The CDR3 spans 14 residues. The CDR3 coding sequence is TGTGCCAGCGCGAAAAGTGACAGGGAAGAGACCCAGTACTTC. Protein product: CASAKSDREETQYF.

The chain combines TRBV5-1 with TRBJ2-1; D unresolved. CDR1 is SGHRS and CDR2 is YFSETQ in the germline V gene. Trimming shortened V by 2 bases and J by 9 bases, and 21 bases separated the two germline ends. The CDR3 is 16 amino acids. The CDR3 region has the DNA TGCGCCAGCAGCTTTGGTTTTGGGCAGGTCAAGGGTGAGCAGTTCTTC. It encodes CASSFGFGQVKGEQFF.

The table lists this clonotype with a few counts. This sequence joins TRBV27 and TRBJ1-1, with 10 bases identical to TRBD1. V lost 5 bases to trimming and J lost 3 bases; unmatched junction nucleotides: 9. The CDR3 covers 16 residues. Germline CDR1 and CDR2: MNHEY and SMNVEV (reference sequence). CDR3 region: CASSLNPGQGYTEAFF. The DNA of the CDR3 is TGTGCCAGCAGTCTAAATCCGGGACAGGGGTACACTGAAGCTTTCTTT.

The V call is TRBV10-2, the J call TRBJ1-2; maybe TRBD1 (5 bases). V shed 0 bases and J shed 7 bases, with 12 bases lying between them. The CDR3 is 14 amino acids. The germline gives CDR1 WSHSY, CDR2 SAAADI. CDR3 sequence: CASSESPRVGGYTF. The CDR3, as DNA: TGCGCCAGCAGTGAGTCGCCCAGGGTGGGTGGCTACACCTTC.

The CDR3 DNA follows: TGCAGTGCTAGGGGTTACAGGGCGATGAACACTGAAGCTTTCTTT. It translates to CSARGYRAMNTEAFF. This chain links TRBV20-1 with TRBJ1-1; D is perhaps TRBD1 (6 bases). The germline V gene has CDR1 DFQATT and CDR2 SNEGSKA (reference sequence). V was trimmed by 3 bases and J by 0 bases, leaving 14 bases between them. CDR3 size: 15 residues.

The chain has TRBV11-2 and TRBJ1-4, with 9 bases that match TRBD1. J gave up 8 bases and V 7 bases, and 8 bases lay outside the gene matches. Germline V lookup: CDR1 SGHAT, CDR2 FQNNGV. The CDR3 consists of 14 residues. CDR3 loop: CASTNRDRAEKLFF. The CDR3, as DNA: TGTGCCAGCACGAACCGGGACAGGGCGGAAAAACTGTTTTTT.

This clonotype came up a few times. The chain employs TRBV5-6 and TRBJ2-3; D unresolved. Deletions cut 0 bases from V and 6 bases from J, with 11 bases between. This CDR3 has 14 residues. Germline CDR1 is SGHDT and CDR2 is YYEEEE. The CDR3 DNA is TGTGCCAGCAGCTTGGGTGGGATTATCGATACGCAGTATTTT. This gives the protein CASSLGGIIDTQYF.

This clonotype occurred a few times. The chain has TRBV6-5 and TRBJ2-7; D may be TRBD1 (5 bases). Trimming pared 6 bases from V and 2 bases from J, leaving 14 bases between. The CDR3 spans 14 residues. Germline V gives CDR1 MNHEY, CDR2 SVGAGI. The CDR3 region has the DNA TGTGCCAGCAGCCCGGCAGGGTTCACCTACGAGCAGTACTTC. Amino acid sequence: CASSPAGFTYEQYF.

V gene TRBV4-2 combines with J gene TRBJ2-3; 7 bases align to TRBD1. The CDR3 length is 17 residues. V shed 1 base, J shed 5 bases, and the junction held 12 bases outside the gene matches. Germline V gives CDR1 LGHNA, CDR2 YNFKEQ. The CDR3 DNA is TGTGCCAGCAGCCAAGTAGGGGGCAGGGGCCGTGGAGATACGCAGTATTTT. This encodes CASSQVGGRGRGDTQYF.

Ten or more counts support this clonotype. The J gene is TRBJ2-7, the V gene TRBV5-1; 10 bases fit TRBD1. Germline CDR1 reads SGHRS; CDR2 reads YFSETQ. V lost 7 bases to trimming and J lost 3 bases; unmatched junction nucleotides: 10. This CDR3 is built from 15 residues. CDR3 residues: CASGPLGQGNYEQYF. The DNA for the CDR3 is TGCGCCAGCGGGCCCCTGGGACAGGGGAACTACGAGCAGTACTTC.

This clonotype was recorded many times. The chain is built from TRBV7-9 and TRBJ2-3; 7 bases align to TRBD1. The V gene end was trimmed by 5 bases and the J gene end by 0 bases; junction bases not matched to a gene: 2. Germline CDR1 SEHNR, CDR2 FQNEAQ (reference sequence). This CDR3 contains 14 residues. DNA of the CDR3: TGTGCCAGCAGCCGGGACAGCAGCACAGATACGCAGTATTTT. Its protein is CASSRDSSTDTQYF.

CDR3 residues: CASSLGPLGGAAKNIQYF. The CDR3 DNA follows: TGTGCCAGCAGCTTAGGCCCTCTAGGCGGGGCGGCCAAAAACATTCAGTACTTC. The chain couples TRBV7-6 to TRBJ2-4; perhaps TRBD2 as D (6 bases). The CDR3 covers 18 residues. Germline V gives CDR1 SGHVS, CDR2 FNYEAQ. V was trimmed by 1 base and J by 1 base, leaving 17 bases between them.

The V and J genes are TRBV2 and TRBJ2-3; 7 nucleotides agree with TRBD2. The junction had 4 bases not matched to a gene; V was cut back by 2 bases and J by 5 bases. CDR3 size: 14 residues. Germline CDR1 and CDR2: SNHLY and FYNNEI. The CDR3 here is CASSERLAVDTQYF. CDR3 coding DNA: TGTGCCAGCAGTGAAAGGCTAGCGGTAGATACGCAGTATTTT.

This clonotype occurred a few times. This rearrangement joins TRBV28 to TRBJ2-1, with 8 positions matching TRBD1. V lost 5 bases, J lost 12 bases, and 12 bases stayed unmatched. Germline assignment: CDR1 MDHEN and CDR2 SYDVKM. This CDR3 is built from 14 residues. CDR3 DNA sequence: TGTGCCAGCAGTACGCAGGACAGGGAGATTGGGCAGTTCTTC. This translates into CASSTQDREIGQFF.

This chain links TRBV7-3 with TRBJ2-5; 10 bases line up with TRBD2. The J segment lost 1 base and the V segment lost 5 bases, leaving 7 bases of the junction unmatched. The germline V gene has CDR1 SGHTA and CDR2 FQGTGA. The CDR3 totals 16 residues. The CDR3 loop is CASSPGLADSQETQYF. The CDR3 region has the DNA TGTGCCAGCAGCCCAGGACTAGCGGACTCCCAAGAGACCCAGTACTTC.

The rearrangement links TRBV7-2 to TRBJ2-1; 7 positions agree with TRBD2. V lost 5 bases to trimming and J lost 12 bases; unmatched junction nucleotides: 7. The CDR3 is made up of 12 amino acids. Germline V lookup: CDR1 SGHTA, CDR2 FQGNSA. The CDR3 protein is CASSPRAGVQFF. For the CDR3, the DNA is TGTGCCAGCAGCCCCCGGGCGGGGGTGCAGTTCTTC.

In its sample, this clonotype was seen a few times. The genes are TRBV29-1 and TRBJ1-5; the match to TRBD1 covers 7 bases. The CDR3 covers 14 residues. V shed 5 bases, J shed 5 bases, and the junction held 9 bases outside the gene matches. CDR1 is SQVTM, CDR2 ANQGSEA, per germline. The CDR3 spells CSVSARGYDQPQHF. The CDR3 DNA reads TGCAGCGTTTCGGCCAGGGGGTACGATCAGCCCCAGCATTTT. Complete variable domain (other parts from reference TRBV29-1 and TRBJ1-5): SAVISQKPSRDICQRGTSLTIQCQVDSQVTMMFWYRQQPGQSLTLIATANQGSEATYESGFVIDKFPISRPNLTFSTLTVSNMSPEDSSIYLCSVSARGYDQPQHFGDGTRLSIL.

In this sample, this clonotype turned up many times. This chain uses TRBV29-1 with TRBJ2-7; D not certain. The CDR3 totals 12 residues. Germline lookup yields CDR1 SQVTM and CDR2 ANQGSEA. Trimming stripped 2 bases from V and 0 bases from J, with 5 bases between. CDR3 in DNA: TGCAGCGTTGAACAGGACTCCTACGAGCAGTACTTC. Amino acid sequence: CSVEQDSYEQYF.

A few counts support this clonotype. The chain recombines TRBV7-2 with TRBJ1-5, with D uncertain. V shed 3 bases and J shed 0 bases, with 12 bases lying between them. CDR1 is SGHTA and CDR2 is FQGNSA in the germline V gene. This CDR3 has 16 residues. CDR3 in DNA: TGTGCCAGCAGCTTTGGGTCGGGCCTTAGCAATCAGCCCCAGCATTTT. Translation gives CASSFGSGLSNQPQHF.

J is TRBJ2-6 and V is TRBV3-1; a possible D gene is TRBD1 (6 bases). Germline V CDR1 and CDR2: LGHDT, YNNKEL (reference sequence). The CDR3 consists of 21 residues. Trimming removed 4 bases at V and 0 bases at J, with 25 bases between. This chain's CDR3 is CASSRFHGRTVSSSGANVLTF. The CDR3 DNA is TGTGCCAGCAGCCGCTTTCACGGGCGGACAGTTTCGAGCTCTGGGGCCAACGTCCTGACTTTC.

This clonotype was observed a handful of times. V gene TRBV4-3 combines with J gene TRBJ1-5, with D hard to call. V was shortened by 0 bases and J by 8 bases, with 8 bases between the two germline ends. The germline V gene encodes CDR1 LGHNA and CDR2 YSLEER. CDR3 length: 13 residues. The CDR3: CASSQDRSEPQHF. CDR3 in DNA: TGCGCCAGCAGCCAAGATCGGTCCGAGCCCCAGCATTTT.

The chain couples TRBV20-1 to TRBJ2-3; a weak D match, TRBD1 (6 bases). Germline loops: CDR1 DFQATT, CDR2 SNEGSKA (reference sequence). The CDR3 runs 13 residues. Trimming left V 4 bases short and J 4 bases short, with 12 bases between. This CDR3 is CSATGQGPDTQYF. CDR3 bases: TGCAGTGCTACGGGGCAGGGGCCAGATACGCAGTATTTT.

This clonotype occurred many times. The CDR3 loop reads CAISEASTGQEQFF. CDR3 coding DNA: TGTGCCATCAGTGAGGCCTCGACAGGGCAGGAGCAGTTCTTC. The chain combines TRBV10-3 with TRBJ2-1; TRBD1 aligns across 7 bases. Germline trimming cut 2 bases from V and 10 bases from J; bases unmatched to any gene: 8. Germline V gives CDR1 ENHRY, CDR2 SYGVKD. This CDR3 has 14 amino acids.